What follows describes a single TCR beta chain. This specimen belongs to a study of cytomegalovirus exposure and HLA in healthy donors. Between the trimmed V and J ends, which lost 0 bases and 7 bases, there was a span of 22 bases. The CDR3 has 17 residues. The germline V gene has CDR1 SGDLS and CDR2 YYNGEE. PCR amplification relied on 60 Vbeta primers (plus 13 Jbeta primers). The method was immunoSEQ multiplex PCR; TCRdb's version includes in-frame clones alone and lacks a portion of them. The sample lists under 200,000 clones; roughly 73% were seen once. The receptor comes from a female donor in good health and CMV-seronegative. The sample was PBMCs. The chain couples TRBV9 to TRBJ1-2, with D unclear. Written as DNA, the CDR3 is TGTGCCAGCAGCGTAGATCCCCCAGGAGGGCAAGGCGGTGGCTACACCTTC. Its protein product is CASSVDPPGGQGGGYTF.